This T cell receptor (beta chain) was captured in a study of beta chain features in type 1 diabetes. Study conclusions and caveats: Type 1 diabetes patients showed a moderate but significant shortening of TCRB CDR3s in all four CD4+ subsets. PCR might favor shorter templates, but any such skew would affect patients and controls equally.

Germline V gives CDR1 SQVTM, CDR2 ANQGSEA. This CDR3 comprises 13 residues. J gave up 6 bases and V 5 bases, and 7 bases lay outside the gene matches. This clone occurred once. The antigen is unknown. TCRB transcripts that were expressed got sequenced, as all of the isolated RNA had been reverse transcribed. Repertoires were generated with immunoSEQ multiplex PCR, while TCRdb's copy carries only in-frame clones and drops some. Here the sample spans 220,000 or so clones, around 68% being singletons. The V call is TRBV29-1, the J call TRBJ2-3; 8 bases line up with TRBD2. Sequencing was done on a sample of naive CD4+ T cells from blood. The TCR originated in a man younger than 45 in good health. Here the CDR3 reads CSVSVGTSDTQYF. The CDR3 region has the DNA TGCAGCGTTTCGGTTGGGACTAGTGATACGCAGTATTTT.